This is a list of T cell receptor beta chains from one sample in a study of chemoradiotherapy in HPV16-positive cancers. Data came from immunoSEQ multiplex PCR; TCRdb stores just in-frame clones and leaves some out. The profile shows tens of thousands of clones, about 80% of them singletons. Source: blood, taken from a patient who underwent chemoradiotherapy. These receptors all stem from a human donor with HPV-associated anogenital cancer. Both conserved end residues are part of each CDR3. Where a row states a size, it is once, few, many or the class of an expanded clone; other rows omit it.

>-|TRBV5-1|TRBJ1-1
CASSPRGGLTEAFF
>-|TRBV7-9|TRBJ2-1
CASSHIWGRTYNEQFF
>-|TRBV9|TRBJ2-5
CASSPGTSGGQETQYF
>once|TRBV19|TRBJ1-5
CASRRPGDGNQPQHF
>-|TRBV4-1|TRBJ2-5
CASSQDGGRETQYF
>-|TRBV10-3|TRBJ1-3
CASSGTGGYSGNTIYF
>-|TRBV7-9|TRBJ1-1
CASSLGTGELEAFF
>once|TRBV9|TRBJ2-1
CASSASGGVNEQFF
>-|TRBV27|TRBJ1-2
CAGYPQGVGYGYTF
>-|TRBV30|TRBJ2-1
CAWTRGGLNEQFF
>-|TRBV7-2|TRBJ1-1
CASSEDRGTEAFF
>-|TRBV2|TRBJ2-3
CASSGGTSGGTDTQYF
>once|TRBV7-9|TRBJ1-2
CASSGGRVGGYTF
>-|TRBV6-5|TRBJ2-6
CASSYSQAGANVLTF
>-|TRBV29-1|TRBJ1-2
CSAGAGTGRNYGYTF
>-|TRBV10-3|TRBJ1-6
CAHHAGQGNSPLHF
>once|TRBV2|TRBJ1-4
CASTPPGRDGEKLFF
>-|TRBV6-5|TRBJ1-2
CASGGANYGYTF
>-|TRBV5-1|TRBJ2-1
CASSTPGTGFNEQFF
>-|TRBV5-1|TRBJ2-2
CASSPGGGGRLTGELFF
>few|TRBV9|TRBJ1-1
CASSVGTWDYTEAFF
>-|TRBV6-1|TRBJ1-2
CASSDHSRGEEANYGYTF
>-|TRBV27|TRBJ1-5
CASSLFWGNQPQHF
>medium-sized|TRBV5-1|TRBJ2-3
CASSRGDPSTDTQYF
>-|TRBV6-6|TRBJ2-5
CASSQTGGQETQYF
>-|TRBV2|TRBJ1-2
CASSEARGYGYTF
>-|TRBV7-9|TRBJ1-1
CASSVGQGNTEAFF
>-|TRBV7-9|TRBJ1-5
CASSLGPNQPQHF
>-|TRBV5-4|TRBJ2-1
CASSLGGLYNEQFF
>-|TRBV5-1|TRBJ2-3
CASSLSVRATDTQYF
>-|TRBV7-9|TRBJ2-3
CASSPGLAGVPRDTQYF
>-|TRBV9|TRBJ1-2
CASSPGGNYGYTF
>-|TRBV5-1|TRBJ2-1
CASSTIAGGRRYNEQFF
>-|TRBV4-1|TRBJ1-2
CASSQDPGVGGYTF
>-|TRBV29-1|TRBJ1-1
CSVEDLRNTEAFF
>-|TRBV6-1|TRBJ2-1
CASSETEWGRNEQFF
>-|TRBV5-8|TRBJ2-2
CASSLETGELFF
>once|TRBV5-1|TRBJ1-1
CASSLVGGNPTEAFF
>-|TRBV10-2|-
CASRWAGGTYEQYF
>-|TRBV6-1|TRBJ1-5
CASSKMGGNQPQHF
>once|TRBV6-1|TRBJ2-1
CASRRGYGEQFF
>-|TRBV7-9|TRBJ2-1
CASSLGAGGVQNEQFF
>once|TRBV9|TRBJ1-1
CASSALGGGTEAFF
>-|TRBV25-1|TRBJ2-1
CASSDRQDKSDNEQFF
>once|TRBV2|TRBJ1-1
CASSKGTGTMNTEAFF
>-|TRBV7-9|TRBJ1-5
CASSPGTASNQPQHF
>once|TRBV9|TRBJ2-3
CASSARSKTRGENTDTQYF
>-|TRBV14|TRBJ1-2
CASSQDGGLGGYTF